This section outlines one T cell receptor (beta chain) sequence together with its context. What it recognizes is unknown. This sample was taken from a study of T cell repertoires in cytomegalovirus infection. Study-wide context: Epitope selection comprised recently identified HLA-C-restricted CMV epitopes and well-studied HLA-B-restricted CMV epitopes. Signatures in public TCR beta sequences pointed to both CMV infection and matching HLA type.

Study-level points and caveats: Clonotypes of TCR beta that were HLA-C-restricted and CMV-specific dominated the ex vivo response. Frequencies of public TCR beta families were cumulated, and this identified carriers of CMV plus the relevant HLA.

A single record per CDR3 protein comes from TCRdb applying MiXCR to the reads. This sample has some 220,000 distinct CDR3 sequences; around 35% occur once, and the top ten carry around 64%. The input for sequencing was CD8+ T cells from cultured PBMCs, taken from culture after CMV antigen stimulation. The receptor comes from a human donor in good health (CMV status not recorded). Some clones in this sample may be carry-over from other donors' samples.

DNA of the CDR3: TGTGCCAGCAGCCCGCATATACGACAGTTGAGCTCCTATAATTCACCCCTCCACTTT. It codes for CASSPHIRQLSSYNSPLHF. The chain carries TRBV7-6 and TRBJ1-6, with D maybe TRBD1 (5 bases). Trimming stripped 5 bases from V and 0 bases from J, with 20 bases between. The germline CDR1 and CDR2 sequences are SGHVS and FNYEAQ. The CDR3 is 19 residues long.